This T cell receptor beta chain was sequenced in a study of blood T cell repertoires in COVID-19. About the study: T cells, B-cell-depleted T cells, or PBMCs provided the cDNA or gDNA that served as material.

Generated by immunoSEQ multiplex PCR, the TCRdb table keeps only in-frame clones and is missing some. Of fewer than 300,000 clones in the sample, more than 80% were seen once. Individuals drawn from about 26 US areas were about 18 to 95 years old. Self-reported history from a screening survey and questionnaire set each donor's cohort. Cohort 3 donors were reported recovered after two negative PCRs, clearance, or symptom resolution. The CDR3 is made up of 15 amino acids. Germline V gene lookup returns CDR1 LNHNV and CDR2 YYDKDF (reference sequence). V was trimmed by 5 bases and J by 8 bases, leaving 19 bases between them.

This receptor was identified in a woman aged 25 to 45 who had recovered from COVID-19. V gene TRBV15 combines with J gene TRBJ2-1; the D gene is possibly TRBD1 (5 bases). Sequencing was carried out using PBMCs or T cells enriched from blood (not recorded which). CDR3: CATSSVYLRGDEQFF. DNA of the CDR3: TGTGCCACCAGCTCTGTCTACCTTAGGGGTGATGAGCAGTTCTTC.